This is a list of T cell receptor beta chains from one sample in a study of control samples from healthy donors and cancer patients. The data were produced by immunoSEQ multiplex PCR, yet TCRdb's version contains in-frame clones alone and is incomplete. The sample gives roughly 92,000 clones, approximately 86% of which show up once; over 1% is in the top ten. The sample consisted of blood. The receptor source for this set is a woman aged 50 to 60 in good health. CDR3s include the opening cysteine and the closing phenylalanine or tryptophan. The D gene is left open where the match is weak. A row's size may be missing; if present it is once, few, many or a size class.

d_call: TRBD1
j_call: TRBJ1-1
clone_size: .
v_call: TRBV5-5
cdr3_aa: CASSLRDRGNTEAFF
cdr3_nt: TGTGCCAGCAGCTTGAGAGACAGGGGGAACACTGAAGCTTTCTTT

d_call: TRBD1
j_call: TRBJ2-7
clone_size: .
v_call: TRBV28
cdr3_aa: CASSVGQVGYEQYF
cdr3_nt: TGTGCCAGCAGCGTGGGACAGGTCGGGTACGAGCAGTACTTC

d_call: .
j_call: TRBJ2-5
clone_size: .
v_call: TRBV7-2
cdr3_aa: CASSLVSGGGNQETQYF
cdr3_nt: TGTGCCAGCAGCTTAGTTTCAGGCGGGGGCAATCAAGAGACCCAGTACTTC

d_call: .
j_call: TRBJ2-7
clone_size: once
v_call: TRBV6-2/TRBV6-3
cdr3_aa: CASSYGTTYEQYF
cdr3_nt: TGTGCCAGCAGTTACGGGACAACGTACGAGCAGTACTTC

d_call: .
j_call: TRBJ2-7
clone_size: .
v_call: TRBV25-1
cdr3_aa: CASSDSGYEQYF
cdr3_nt: TGTGCCAGCAGTGATTCAGGCTACGAGCAGTACTTC

d_call: .
j_call: TRBJ1-1
clone_size: .
v_call: TRBV4-1
cdr3_aa: CASSQDRAAYENTEAFF
cdr3_nt: TGCGCCAGCAGCCAAGATAGGGCAGCCTATGAGAACACTGAAGCTTTCTTT

d_call: TRBD2
j_call: TRBJ2-7
clone_size: .
v_call: TRBV6-5
cdr3_aa: CASIGGAYEQYF
cdr3_nt: TGTGCTTCAATCGGGGGGGCCTACGAGCAGTACTTC

d_call: TRBD2
j_call: TRBJ2-7
clone_size: .
v_call: TRBV6-1
cdr3_aa: CASSGGGTSGTYEQYF
cdr3_nt: TGTGCCAGCAGTGGAGGGGGGACTAGCGGCACCTACGAGCAGTACTTC

d_call: .
j_call: TRBJ2-5
clone_size: .
v_call: TRBV28
cdr3_aa: CASSSPTRQETQYF
cdr3_nt: TGTGCCAGCAGTTCTCCGACCCGCCAAGAGACCCAGTACTTC

d_call: .
j_call: TRBJ2-4
clone_size: .
v_call: TRBV28
cdr3_aa: CASRFQGRGAKNIQYF
cdr3_nt: TGTGCCAGCAGATTTCAAGGGCGAGGAGCCAAAAACATTCAGTACTTC

d_call: .
j_call: TRBJ1-1
clone_size: .
v_call: TRBV18
cdr3_aa: CASSPGAGEAFF
cdr3_nt: TGTGCCAGCTCCCCGGGGGCAGGAGAAGCTTTCTTT

d_call: TRBD1
j_call: TRBJ2-2
clone_size: .
v_call: TRBV19
cdr3_aa: CASSPTTGGTGELFF
cdr3_nt: TGTGCCAGTAGTCCAACAACAGGGGGCACCGGGGAGCTGTTTTTT

d_call: .
j_call: TRBJ2-2
clone_size: .
v_call: TRBV24-1
cdr3_aa: CATGGGNTNTGELFF
cdr3_nt: TGTGCCACCGGAGGGGGAAATACGAACACCGGGGAGCTGTTTTTT

d_call: TRBD2
j_call: TRBJ2-1
clone_size: .
v_call: TRBV9
cdr3_aa: CASSVEWTSETEQFF
cdr3_nt: TGTGCCAGCAGCGTAGAATGGACTAGCGAGACTGAGCAGTTCTTC

d_call: .
j_call: TRBJ2-2
clone_size: .
v_call: TRBV18
cdr3_aa: CASSPWGVDTGELFF
cdr3_nt: TGTGCCAGCTCACCATGGGGCGTCGACACCGGGGAGCTGTTTTTT

d_call: .
j_call: TRBJ2-5
clone_size: once
v_call: TRBV15
cdr3_aa: CATSSSWETQYF
cdr3_nt: TGTGCCACCAGCAGTAGTTGGGAGACCCAGTACTTC

d_call: TRBD2
j_call: TRBJ2-3
clone_size: .
v_call: TRBV4-3
cdr3_aa: CASSQDWASGGVESDTDTQYF
cdr3_nt: TGCGCCAGCAGCCAAGATTGGGCTAGCGGGGGGGTGGAGTCGGACACAGATACGCAGTATTTT

d_call: .
j_call: TRBJ1-2
clone_size: .
v_call: TRBV5-1
cdr3_aa: CASVGVGRGNYGYTF
cdr3_nt: TGCGCCAGCGTTGGAGTGGGGCGAGGTAACTATGGCTACACCTTC

d_call: TRBD1
j_call: TRBJ1-3
clone_size: .
v_call: TRBV7-2
cdr3_aa: CASSQGGYGVSATGNTIYF
cdr3_nt: TGTGCCAGCAGCCAGGGGGGGTACGGGGTTTCCGCAACTGGAAACACCATATATTTT

d_call: TRBD1
j_call: TRBJ2-7
clone_size: .
v_call: TRBV11-3
cdr3_aa: CASTSDREFTYEQYF
cdr3_nt: TGTGCCAGCACCTCAGACAGGGAATTTACCTACGAGCAGTACTTC

d_call: TRBD1
j_call: TRBJ2-7
clone_size: once
v_call: TRBV7-3
cdr3_aa: CASSADRTTYEQYF
cdr3_nt: TGTGCCAGCAGCGCGGACAGGACAACTTACGAGCAGTACTTC

d_call: TRBD1
j_call: TRBJ2-5
clone_size: .
v_call: TRBV6-5
cdr3_aa: CASNQLSTGRETQYF
cdr3_nt: TGTGCCAGCAATCAACTTTCGACAGGGCGAGAGACCCAGTACTTC

d_call: TRBD1
j_call: TRBJ2-3
clone_size: .
v_call: TRBV5-4
cdr3_aa: CASSVDRGTDTQYF
cdr3_nt: TGTGCCAGCAGCGTGGACAGGGGGACAGATACGCAGTATTTT

d_call: .
j_call: TRBJ2-3
clone_size: once
v_call: TRBV6-5
cdr3_aa: CASSYGHSRADTQYF
cdr3_nt: TGTGCCAGCAGTTACGGACATTCGAGAGCAGATACGCAGTATTTT

d_call: .
j_call: TRBJ2-7
clone_size: .
v_call: TRBV5-8
cdr3_aa: CASSSSGTPAYEQYF
cdr3_nt: TGTGCCAGCAGCAGTTCCGGGACCCCTGCCTACGAGCAGTACTTC

d_call: .
j_call: TRBJ1-4
clone_size: .
v_call: TRBV2
cdr3_aa: CASSSTRDNEKLFF
cdr3_nt: TGTGCCAGCAGTTCTACCCGGGACAATGAAAAACTGTTTTTT

d_call: .
j_call: TRBJ2-7
clone_size: many
v_call: TRBV4-1
cdr3_aa: CASSNFYEQYF
cdr3_nt: TGCGCCAGCAGCAACTTCTACGAGCAGTACTTC

d_call: .
j_call: TRBJ2-5
clone_size: .
v_call: TRBV11-3
cdr3_aa: CASSLGGNQETQYF
cdr3_nt: TGTGCCAGCAGCTTAGGGGGTAACCAAGAGACCCAGTACTTC

d_call: TRBD2
j_call: TRBJ2-3
clone_size: .
v_call: TRBV19
cdr3_aa: CASSMGLAGSGDTQYF
cdr3_nt: TGTGCCAGTAGTATGGGACTAGCGGGTTCTGGAGATACGCAGTATTTT

d_call: .
j_call: TRBJ1-6
clone_size: few
v_call: TRBV5-1
cdr3_aa: CASSRQGIGSYNSPLHF
cdr3_nt: TGCGCCAGCAGCCGTCAGGGAATAGGCTCCTATAATTCACCCCTCCACTTT

d_call: .
j_call: TRBJ1-5
clone_size: .
v_call: TRBV2
cdr3_aa: CASSAEGNQPQHF
cdr3_nt: TGTGCCAGCAGTGCGGAGGGAAATCAGCCCCAGCATTTT

d_call: .
j_call: TRBJ1-1
clone_size: once
v_call: TRBV5-1
cdr3_aa: CASSLTALYVTGENTEAFF
cdr3_nt: TGCGCCAGCAGCTTGACAGCTTTGTATGTCACTGGGGAGAACACTGAAGCTTTCTTT

d_call: .
j_call: TRBJ2-1
clone_size: .
v_call: TRBV5-1
cdr3_aa: CASSLTLSSSYNEQFF
cdr3_nt: TGCGCCAGCAGCTTAACCCTGTCGAGCTCCTACAATGAGCAGTTCTTC

d_call: TRBD1
j_call: TRBJ1-2
clone_size: .
v_call: TRBV11-3
cdr3_aa: CAIGPGDRGYGYTF
cdr3_nt: TGTGCCATCGGCCCCGGGGACAGAGGCTATGGCTACACCTTC

d_call: .
j_call: TRBJ1-1
clone_size: .
v_call: TRBV19
cdr3_aa: CASSIKGITEAFF
cdr3_nt: TGTGCCAGTAGTATCAAGGGAATCACTGAAGCTTTCTTT

d_call: TRBD2
j_call: TRBJ2-3
clone_size: .
v_call: TRBV5-1
cdr3_aa: CASSLKRDVGDTQYF
cdr3_nt: TGCGCCAGCAGCTTAAAGCGGGATGTCGGCGATACGCAGTATTTT

d_call: .
j_call: TRBJ2-6
clone_size: .
v_call: TRBV7-3
cdr3_aa: CASSLEASGANVLTF
cdr3_nt: TGTGCCAGCAGCTTAGAGGCCTCTGGGGCCAACGTCCTGACTTTC

d_call: .
j_call: TRBJ2-7
clone_size: .
v_call: TRBV4-1
cdr3_aa: CASSHPVQGTYEQYF
cdr3_nt: TGCGCCAGCAGCCACCCCGTACAGGGAACCTACGAGCAGTACTTC

d_call: .
j_call: TRBJ1-2
clone_size: .
v_call: TRBV28
cdr3_aa: CASSTGYYGYTF
cdr3_nt: TGTGCCAGCAGTACAGGGTACTATGGCTACACCTTC

d_call: .
j_call: TRBJ2-7
clone_size: .
v_call: TRBV5-5
cdr3_aa: CASSLATGTYEQYF
cdr3_nt: TGTGCCAGCAGCTTGGCCACAGGGACCTACGAGCAGTACTTC

d_call: .
j_call: TRBJ2-5
clone_size: .
v_call: TRBV5-1
cdr3_aa: CASSLTFQETQYF
cdr3_nt: TGCGCCAGCAGCTTGACGTTTCAAGAGACCCAGTACTTC

d_call: .
j_call: TRBJ2-5
clone_size: .
v_call: TRBV11-3
cdr3_aa: CASSLQREETQYF
cdr3_nt: TGTGCCAGCAGCTTACAGCGCGAAGAGACCCAGTACTTC

d_call: .
j_call: TRBJ1-5
clone_size: .
v_call: TRBV5-1
cdr3_aa: CASSLAAGTDQPQHF
cdr3_nt: TGCGCCAGCAGCCTGGCGGCAGGGACCGACCAGCCCCAGCATTTT

d_call: TRBD1
j_call: TRBJ1-2
clone_size: .
v_call: TRBV27
cdr3_aa: CASRPNRGRQGYTF
cdr3_nt: TGTGCCAGCCGACCCAACAGGGGGCGACAGGGCTACACCTTC

d_call: TRBD2
j_call: TRBJ2-3
clone_size: once
v_call: TRBV19
cdr3_aa: CASSMIWREGQDTQYF
cdr3_nt: TGTGCCAGTAGTATGATCTGGCGGGAGGGCCAAGATACGCAGTATTTT

d_call: .
j_call: TRBJ2-6
clone_size: once
v_call: TRBV5-3
cdr3_aa: CARSFVLSRPYFLDSGANVLTF
cdr3_nt: TGTGCCAGAAGCTTCGTTTTATCACGGCCCTACTTCCTAGACTCTGGGGCCAACGTCCTGACTTTC

d_call: .
j_call: TRBJ1-5
clone_size: .
v_call: TRBV7-8
cdr3_aa: CASSLGRSNQPQHF
cdr3_nt: TGTGCCAGCAGCTTGGGACGGAGCAATCAGCCCCAGCATTTT

d_call: TRBD1
j_call: TRBJ1-1
clone_size: .
v_call: TRBV7-2
cdr3_aa: CASSPRQGANTEAFF
cdr3_nt: TGTGCCAGCAGCCCGCGACAGGGGGCGAACACTGAAGCTTTCTTT

d_call: .
j_call: TRBJ1-6
clone_size: .
v_call: TRBV14
cdr3_aa: CASSQTARGYYNSPLHF
cdr3_nt: TGTGCCAGCAGCCAAACGGCCAGGGGATATTATAATTCACCCCTCCACTTT

d_call: TRBD1
j_call: TRBJ1-1
clone_size: .
v_call: TRBV25-1
cdr3_aa: CAVRQGALPEAFF
cdr3_nt: TGTGCCGTTCGACAGGGGGCTCTACCTGAAGCTTTCTTT

d_call: .
j_call: TRBJ1-1
clone_size: .
v_call: TRBV7-9
cdr3_aa: CASYPGGKAEAFF
cdr3_nt: TGTGCCAGCTACCCTGGGGGGAAGGCTGAAGCTTTCTTT

d_call: TRBD2
j_call: TRBJ2-7
clone_size: .
v_call: TRBV5-6
cdr3_aa: CASSLGLAGDEQYF
cdr3_nt: TGTGCCAGCAGCTTAGGCCTAGCGGGGGACGAGCAGTACTTC

d_call: TRBD1
j_call: TRBJ1-4
clone_size: .
v_call: TRBV7-9
cdr3_aa: CASSPTRQGNEKLFF
cdr3_nt: TGTGCCAGCAGCCCAACCCGACAGGGGAATGAAAAACTGTTTTTT

d_call: .
j_call: TRBJ2-7
clone_size: .
v_call: TRBV14
cdr3_aa: CASSQGSGSYEQYF
cdr3_nt: TGTGCCAGCAGCCAAGGATCAGGCTCCTACGAGCAGTACTTC

d_call: .
j_call: TRBJ1-2
clone_size: .
v_call: TRBV19
cdr3_aa: CASISGKHNYGYTF
cdr3_nt: TGTGCCAGTATTTCAGGGAAGCATAACTATGGCTACACCTTC

d_call: TRBD2
j_call: TRBJ2-1
clone_size: .
v_call: TRBV3-1/TRBV3-2
cdr3_aa: CASRPLAGPYNEQFF
cdr3_nt: TGTGCCAGCAGGCCCCTAGCGGGACCCTACAATGAGCAGTTCTTC

d_call: .
j_call: TRBJ1-1
clone_size: .
v_call: TRBV7-2
cdr3_aa: CASRTGLKNTEAFF
cdr3_nt: TGTGCCAGCAGAACGGGACTTAAGAACACTGAAGCTTTCTTT

d_call: TRBD1
j_call: TRBJ2-2
clone_size: .
v_call: TRBV29-1
cdr3_aa: CSAEQGAGTGELFF
cdr3_nt: TGCAGCGCCGAACAGGGGGCCGGAACCGGGGAGCTGTTTTTT

d_call: .
j_call: TRBJ1-5
clone_size: .
v_call: TRBV5-1
cdr3_aa: CASSFGGDQPQHF
cdr3_nt: TGCGCCAGCAGCTTTGGGGGAGATCAGCCCCAGCATTTT